These T cell receptor beta chains were read from a single sample in a study of OX40 agonist ivuxolimab in advanced cancers. Libraries were prepared by immunoSEQ multiplex PCR; TCRdb keeps only in-frame clonotypes and omits some of them. This table has about 82,000 clones, approximately 85% appearing once. The specimen was CD4+ or CD8+ T cells sorted from blood, collected in a trial of the OX40 agonist ivuxolimab. The source is an adult with an advanced solid tumor such as melanoma, head and neck, liver or kidney cancer. The CDR3 runs from the conserved cysteine through the conserved F or W. The D gene is left open where the match is weak. Clone size is given for some rows only: seen once, a few or many times, or a class if the clone is expanded.

>TRBV9|TRBD2|once|TRBJ2-3
TGTGCCAGCAGCGTCGGACTAGCGGGGGGCACAGATACGCAGTATTTT
CASSVGLAGGTDTQYF
>TRBV5-1|-|-|TRBJ1-1
TGCGCCAGCAAACAGCACATGAACACTGAAGCTTTCTTT
CASKQHMNTEAFF
>TRBV29-1|-|-|TRBJ2-7
TGCAGCGGCATGACAGACCTGTACGAGCAGTACTTC
CSGMTDLYEQYF
>TRBV7-2|-|-|TRBJ2-4
TGTGCCAGCAGCTTAGCGGTACGTGGGTGGGACATTCAGTACTTC
CASSLAVRGWDIQYF
>TRBV6-5|TRBD2|-|TRBJ2-1
TGTGCCAGCAGTACCGGAGGGAGGGGCAATGAGCAGTTCTTC
CASSTGGRGNEQFF
>TRBV7-9|-|once|TRBJ1-3
TGTGCCAGCAGCACTAGCGGGGGGCGCGGAAACACCATATATTTT
CASSTSGGRGNTIYF
>TRBV6-1|TRBD1|-|TRBJ2-5
TGTGCCAGCAGCAAGACAGGGCCGGAGACCCAGTACTTC
CASSKTGPETQYF
>TRBV19|-|few|TRBJ1-3
TGTGCCAGTAGACGGGCCGCTGCTGGAAACACCATATATTTT
CASRRAAAGNTIYF
>TRBV5-4|-|-|TRBJ1-4
TGTGCCAGCAGCCGGGTTGGGGGGGAGGAAAAACTGTTTTTT
CASSRVGGEEKLFF
>TRBV5-4|-|-|TRBJ2-6
TGTGCCAGCAGTTACCCCTCTGGGGCCAACGTCCTGACTTTC
CASSYPSGANVLTF
>TRBV7-6|TRBD2|few|TRBJ2-3
TGTGCCAGCAGCTCCTCCGGGACTAAGGTATATTTT
CASSSSGTKVYF
>TRBV18|-|-|TRBJ2-7
TGTGCCAGCTCACGGCAGACAGGAACCTACGAGCAGTACTTC
CASSRQTGTYEQYF
>TRBV6-6|TRBD1|-|TRBJ2-1
TGTGCCAGCAGCCGACCGACAGGGAGCTCCTACAATGAGCAGTTCTTC
CASSRPTGSSYNEQFF